Below, 6 T cell receptor beta chains from the same sample are listed, as sequenced in a study of T cells in Graves' hyperthyroidism and ophthalmopathy. Using RNA transcripts as the source, TCR beta CDR3 regions were amplified. First-round RT-PCR of the TCR CDR3 relied on the HTBI primer set. One entry per CDR3 protein, called by TCRdb with MiXCR from the multiplex PCR reads. Of about 560,000 distinct CDR3 sequences in the sample, 15% to 18% were seen once. Sequenced material: blood. These receptors all come from a woman aged 25 to 39 with Graves' hyperthyroidism.

At least ten counts were recorded for this clonotype. The J gene is TRBJ2-7, the V gene TRBV5-1; a possible D gene is TRBD1 (6 bases). V was clipped by 4 bases and J by 5 bases, with 16 bases between them. Germline-derived CDR1 and CDR2 are SGHRS and YFSETQ. This CDR3 is built from 14 residues. CDR3 amino acids: CASSPGQPRDEQYF. Written as DNA, the CDR3 is TGCGCCAGCAGCCCTGGACAGCCCAGGGACGAGCAGTACTTC.

The chain is built from TRBV28 and TRBJ2-7; either TRBD1 or TRBD2 may fit D (5 bases each). Germline V lookup: CDR1 MDHEN, CDR2 SYDVKM. Trimming took 5 bases from V and 7 from J, leaving 33 bases between them. The CDR3 totals 19 residues. The CDR3 nucleotides read TGTGCCAGCAGTCCCCCAAACCCCCGGTGGCGGGCGGTGGCAGGGGAGCAGTACTTC. Protein: CASSPPNPRWRAVAGEQYF.

This clonotype was recorded a few times. V and J are TRBV9 and TRBJ2-1, with D unclear. The CDR3 covers 15 residues. CDR1 SGDLS and CDR2 YYNGEE come from the germline V gene. V lost 0 bases to trimming and J lost 0 bases, with 7 bases between them. The CDR3 DNA reads TGTGCCAGCAGCGTAGTAGGTAGCTCCTACAATGAGCAGTTCTTC. Its protein is CASSVVGSSYNEQFF.

This clonotype was seen repeatedly, ten times or more. The chain links TRBV30 to TRBJ1-1, with D perhaps TRBD1 (5 bases). CDR3 length: 13 amino acids. Germline loops: CDR1 GTSNPN, CDR2 SVGIG (reference sequence). V was clipped by 8 bases and J by 4 bases, with 17 bases between them. CDR3 coding DNA: TGTGCCGGGGCCGCGACAGCGACCACTGAAGCTTTCTTT. Protein product: CAGAATATTEAFF.

On this clonotype itself: At one end the junction does not follow the germline gene, possibly because of a read error. The chain uses TRBV9 and TRBJ2-5; D gene uncertain. Per germline, CDR1 SGDLS and CDR2 YYNGEE. This CDR3 region has 16 residues. CDR3 bases: TGTGTCAGCAGCGTAGGAGCGCTACTCGGCCAAGAGACCCAGTACTTC. Its protein is CVSSVGALLGQETQYF.

This clonotype has ten or more counts. The chain links TRBV6-1 to TRBJ2-1; TRBD2 agrees at 9 bases. Germline V gives CDR1 MNHNS, CDR2 SASEGT. This CDR3 has 14 amino acids. With 8 bases clipped from V and 7 bases from J, the junction kept 9 bases outside the gene matches. The chain's CDR3 is CASRVTSGGNEQFF. As DNA, the CDR3 is TGTGCCAGCCGGGTGACTAGCGGAGGAAATGAGCAGTTCTTC.